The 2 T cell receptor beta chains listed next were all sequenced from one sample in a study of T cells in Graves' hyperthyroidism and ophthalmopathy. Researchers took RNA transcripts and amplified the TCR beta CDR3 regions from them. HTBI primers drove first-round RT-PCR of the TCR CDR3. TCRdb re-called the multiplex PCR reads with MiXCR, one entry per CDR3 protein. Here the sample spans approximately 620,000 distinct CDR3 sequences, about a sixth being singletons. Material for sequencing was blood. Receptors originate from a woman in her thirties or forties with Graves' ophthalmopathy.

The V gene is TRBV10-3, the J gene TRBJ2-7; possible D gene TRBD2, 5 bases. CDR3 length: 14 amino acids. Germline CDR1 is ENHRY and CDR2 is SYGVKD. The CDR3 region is CASTGIASGDEQYF. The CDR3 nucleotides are TGTGCGAGCACGGGGATAGCGTCCGGGGACGAGCAGTACTTC.

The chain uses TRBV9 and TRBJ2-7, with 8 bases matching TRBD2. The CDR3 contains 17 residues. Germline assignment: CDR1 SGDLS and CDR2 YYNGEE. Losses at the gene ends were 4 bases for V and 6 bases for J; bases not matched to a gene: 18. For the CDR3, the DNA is TGTGCCAGCAGCTCTCAATGGGGGGCGGGAGGCGGCGTCGAGCAGTACTTC. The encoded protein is CASSSQWGAGGGVEQYF.